These T cell receptor beta chains were read from a single sample in a study of cytomegalovirus exposure and HLA in healthy donors. TCRdb's table, derived via immunoSEQ multiplex PCR, lists solely in-frame clones and lacks some. The data contain roughly 97,000 clones, 75% to 80% of them singletons. Specimen: PBMCs. These receptors all come from a man aged 55 to 69 in good health and CMV-seropositive. The CDR3 runs from the conserved cysteine through the conserved F or W. The order of the fields is V gene, J gene, clone size, CDR3 protein. Size tells how often a clone was seen (once, few, many) or the class of an expanded clone, and some rows leave it out.

TRBV5-6	TRBJ2-3	.	CASSFIQGIDTQYF
TRBV29-1	TRBJ2-2	.	CSVEGHWTGELFF
TRBV7-2	.	.	CASSLASTGSVTYEQYF
TRBV2	TRBJ1-2	.	CASRQDSQGYTF
TRBV5-4	TRBJ2-3	.	CASNPGIASFKGEQYF
TRBV30	TRBJ1-2	.	CAWSVGTNYGYTF
TRBV7-9	TRBJ1-1	few	CASSTTVNTEAFF
TRBV12-5	TRBJ1-5	.	CASGLVSPWPQHF
TRBV19	TRBJ1-3	.	CASSIQGLIAGNTIYF
TRBV6-6	TRBJ1-3	.	CASSTKGTGNTIYF
TRBV7-6	TRBJ1-4	.	CASSPDRVREKLFF
TRBV7-2	TRBJ1-6	.	CASSFGTGYGLHF
TRBV14	TRBJ2-7	.	CASSPQGARNEQYF
TRBV6-4	TRBJ1-1	.	CASSWDDRANTEAFF
TRBV18	TRBJ2-5	.	CASSRGGTLQETQYF
TRBV28	TRBJ2-1	.	CASSFLDRGYNEQFF
TRBV5-5	TRBJ2-1	.	CASSLQRGVNEQFF
TRBV7-9	TRBJ2-7	.	CASSLGGYQGDEQYF
TRBV5-1	TRBJ2-2	once	CASSLGPKNTGEPFF
TRBV11-2	TRBJ1-4	.	CASSLARTGGREKLFF
TRBV9	TRBJ2-3	.	CASSTGGAVFTQYF
TRBV5-1	TRBJ2-5	.	CASRLAGQNQETQYF
TRBV6-1	TRBJ1-2	.	CASKATATFYGYTF
TRBV2	TRBJ1-2	.	CASNGLEERYGYTF
TRBV7-9	TRBJ1-1	.	CASSLGVTEAFF
TRBV11-1	TRBJ2-7	.	CASRRQGLSYEQYF
TRBV18	TRBJ2-7	.	CASSPPTRGYEQYF
TRBV6-4	TRBJ2-1	.	CASSGLRGNEQFF
TRBV7-6	TRBJ1-3	.	CASSSLTGNTIYF
TRBV10-1	TRBJ2-7	.	CASSDEAGEQYF
TRBV7-2	TRBJ1-1	.	CASSLAYRMNTEAFF
TRBV7-9	TRBJ1-3	once	CASSSTGSGNTIYF
TRBV19	TRBJ2-7	.	CASSIAPDRQGEQYF